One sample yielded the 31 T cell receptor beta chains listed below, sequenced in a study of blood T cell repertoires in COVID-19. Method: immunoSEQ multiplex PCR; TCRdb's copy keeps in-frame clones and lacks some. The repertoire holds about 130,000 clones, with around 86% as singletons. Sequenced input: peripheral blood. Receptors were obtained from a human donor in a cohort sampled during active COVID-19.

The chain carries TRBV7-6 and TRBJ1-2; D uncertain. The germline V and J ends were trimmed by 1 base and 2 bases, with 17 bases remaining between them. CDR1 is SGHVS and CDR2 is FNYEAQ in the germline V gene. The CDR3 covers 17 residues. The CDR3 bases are TGTGCCAGCAGCTTAGTAGGCTCCGAGACACAGAACTATGGCTACACCTTC. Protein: CASSLVGSETQNYGYTF.

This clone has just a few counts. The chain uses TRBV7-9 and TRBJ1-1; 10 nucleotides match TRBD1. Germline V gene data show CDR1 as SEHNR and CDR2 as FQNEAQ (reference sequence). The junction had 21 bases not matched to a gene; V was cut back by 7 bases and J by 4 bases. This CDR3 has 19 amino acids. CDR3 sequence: CASTNPAGTGAFRTTEAFF. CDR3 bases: TGTGCCAGCACCAATCCTGCCGGGACAGGGGCCTTCCGAACCACTGAAGCTTTCTTT.

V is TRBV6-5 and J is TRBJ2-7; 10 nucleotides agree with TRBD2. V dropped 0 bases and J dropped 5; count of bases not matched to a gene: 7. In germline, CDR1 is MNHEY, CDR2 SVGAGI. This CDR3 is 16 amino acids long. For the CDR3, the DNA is TGTGCCAGCAGTTACTCCCTTAGCGGGAGGTCCGACGAGCAGTACTTC. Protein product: CASSYSLSGRSDEQYF.

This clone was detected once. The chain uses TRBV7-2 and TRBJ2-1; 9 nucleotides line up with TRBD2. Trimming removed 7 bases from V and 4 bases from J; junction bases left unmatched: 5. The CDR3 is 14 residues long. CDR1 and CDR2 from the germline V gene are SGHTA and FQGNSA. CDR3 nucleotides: TGTGCCAGCATGACTAGCGGCGGGTACAATGAGCAGTTCTTC. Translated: CASMTSGGYNEQFF.

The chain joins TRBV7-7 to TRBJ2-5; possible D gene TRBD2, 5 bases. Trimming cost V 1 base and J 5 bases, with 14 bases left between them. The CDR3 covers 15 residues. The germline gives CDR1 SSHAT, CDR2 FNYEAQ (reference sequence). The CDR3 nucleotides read TGTGCCAGCAGCTTAGGAGGGCGGCGTGGGGAGACCCAGTACTTC. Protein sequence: CASSLGGRRGETQYF.

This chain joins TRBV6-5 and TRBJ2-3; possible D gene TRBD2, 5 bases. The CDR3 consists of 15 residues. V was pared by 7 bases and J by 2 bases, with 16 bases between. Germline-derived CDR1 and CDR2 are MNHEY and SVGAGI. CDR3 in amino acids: CASTKLDPLTDTQYF. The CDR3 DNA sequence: TGTGCCAGCACCAAACTAGACCCCCTCACAGATACGCAGTATTTT.

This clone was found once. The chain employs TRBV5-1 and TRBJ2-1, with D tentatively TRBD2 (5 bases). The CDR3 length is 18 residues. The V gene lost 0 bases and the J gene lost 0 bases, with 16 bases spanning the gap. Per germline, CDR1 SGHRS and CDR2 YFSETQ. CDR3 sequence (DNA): TGCGCCAGCAGCTTGGCCGTCGCTAGCTTGAGCTCCTACAATGAGCAGTTCTTC. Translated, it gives CASSLAVASLSSYNEQFF.

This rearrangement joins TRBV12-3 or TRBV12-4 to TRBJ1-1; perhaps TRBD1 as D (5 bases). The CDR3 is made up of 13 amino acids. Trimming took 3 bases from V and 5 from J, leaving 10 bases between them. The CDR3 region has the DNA TGTGCCAGCAGTTTCAAGGGGTTTACTGAAGCTTTCTTT. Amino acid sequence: CASSFKGFTEAFF.

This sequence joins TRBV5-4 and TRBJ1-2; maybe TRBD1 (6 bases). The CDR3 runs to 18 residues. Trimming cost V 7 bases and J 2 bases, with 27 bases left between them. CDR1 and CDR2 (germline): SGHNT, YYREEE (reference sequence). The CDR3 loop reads CASRLDLTGSPRNYGYTF. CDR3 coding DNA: TGTGCCAGCCGATTAGACCTGACAGGTTCGCCAAGAAACTATGGCTACACCTTC.

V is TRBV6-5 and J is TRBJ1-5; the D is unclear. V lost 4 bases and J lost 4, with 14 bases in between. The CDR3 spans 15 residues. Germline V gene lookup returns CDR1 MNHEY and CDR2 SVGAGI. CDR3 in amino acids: CASSSNPTGNQPQHF. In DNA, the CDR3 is TGTGCCAGCAGTTCTAACCCGACGGGGAATCAGCCCCAGCATTTT.

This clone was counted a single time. CDR3 nucleotides: TGTGCCAGCAGACAGGGTAACTCTGGAAACACCATATATTTT. Encoded protein: CASRQGNSGNTIYF. The V and J genes are TRBV28 and TRBJ1-3, with D possibly matching TRBD1 (6 bases). The CDR3 covers 14 residues. Germline V CDR1 and CDR2: MDHEN, SYDVKM. The germline V and J ends were trimmed by 6 bases and 0 bases, with 9 bases remaining between them.

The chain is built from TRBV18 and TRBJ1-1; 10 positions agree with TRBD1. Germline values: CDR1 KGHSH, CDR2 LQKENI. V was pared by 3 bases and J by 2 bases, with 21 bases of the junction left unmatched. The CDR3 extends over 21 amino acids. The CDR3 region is CASSPYFGQGGILRDNTEAFF. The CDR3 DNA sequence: TGTGCCAGCTCACCGTATTTCGGACAGGGGGGCATATTGCGGGACAACACTGAAGCTTTCTTT.

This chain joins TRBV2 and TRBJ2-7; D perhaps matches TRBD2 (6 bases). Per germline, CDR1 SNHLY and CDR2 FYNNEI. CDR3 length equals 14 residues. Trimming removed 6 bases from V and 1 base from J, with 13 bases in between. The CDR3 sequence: CASRRGSSSYEQYF. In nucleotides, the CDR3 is TGTGCCAGCAGACGGGGGTCCTCTTCCTACGAGCAGTACTTC.

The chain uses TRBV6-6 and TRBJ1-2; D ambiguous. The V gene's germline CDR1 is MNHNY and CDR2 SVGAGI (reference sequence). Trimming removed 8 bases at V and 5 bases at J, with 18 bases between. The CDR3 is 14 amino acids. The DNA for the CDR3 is TGTGCCAGCCAAGGGATGGACGGGAAGTATGGCTACACCTTC. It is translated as CASQGMDGKYGYTF.

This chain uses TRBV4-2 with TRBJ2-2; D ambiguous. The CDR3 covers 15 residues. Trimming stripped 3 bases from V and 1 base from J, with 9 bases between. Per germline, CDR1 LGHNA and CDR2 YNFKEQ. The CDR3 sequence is CASSQQTGNTGELFF. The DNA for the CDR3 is TGTGCCAGCAGCCAGCAGACTGGGAACACCGGGGAGCTGTTTTTT.

CDR3 sequence reads: CASSYTVAGGTYEQYF. Written as DNA, the CDR3 is TGTGCCAGCAGTTACACCGTAGCGGGAGGTACCTACGAGCAGTACTTC. J is TRBJ2-7 and V is TRBV6-5; TRBD2 matches 10 bases. CDR3 length: 16 amino acids. The germline V gene has CDR1 MNHEY and CDR2 SVGAGI. V shed 2 bases, J shed 2 bases, and the junction held 6 bases outside the gene matches.

The CDR3 loop reads CASSTPGGGSGNTIYF. CDR3 bases: TGTGCCAGTAGTACCCCGGGGGGAGGTTCTGGAAACACCATATATTTT. V is TRBV19 and J is TRBJ1-3, with D possibly being TRBD1 (5 bases). V lost 4 bases, J lost 1 base, and 14 bases lay in between. CDR1 LNHDA and CDR2 SQIVND come from the germline V gene (reference sequence). This CDR3 region has 16 residues.

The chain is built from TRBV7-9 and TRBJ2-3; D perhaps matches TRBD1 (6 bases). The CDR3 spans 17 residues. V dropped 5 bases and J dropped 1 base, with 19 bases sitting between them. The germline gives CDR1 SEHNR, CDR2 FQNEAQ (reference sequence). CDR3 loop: CASSQGVGTTRTDTQYF. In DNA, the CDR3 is TGTGCCAGCAGCCAAGGCGTGGGGACAACCCGCACAGATACGCAGTATTTT.

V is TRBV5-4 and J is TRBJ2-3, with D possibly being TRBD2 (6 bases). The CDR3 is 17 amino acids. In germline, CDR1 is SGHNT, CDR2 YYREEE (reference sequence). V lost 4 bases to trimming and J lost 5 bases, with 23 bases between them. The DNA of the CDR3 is TGTGCCAGCAGCCTGGCCCTGGGGGGTGTGCATCTAGATACGCAGTATTTT. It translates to CASSLALGGVHLDTQYF.

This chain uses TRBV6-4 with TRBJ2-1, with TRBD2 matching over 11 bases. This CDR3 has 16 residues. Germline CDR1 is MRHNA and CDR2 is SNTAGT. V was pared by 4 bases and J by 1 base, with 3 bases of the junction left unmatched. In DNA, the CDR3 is TGTGCCAGCAGTGGCAGACTAGCGGGATCCTACAATGAGCAGTTCTTC. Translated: CASSGRLAGSYNEQFF.

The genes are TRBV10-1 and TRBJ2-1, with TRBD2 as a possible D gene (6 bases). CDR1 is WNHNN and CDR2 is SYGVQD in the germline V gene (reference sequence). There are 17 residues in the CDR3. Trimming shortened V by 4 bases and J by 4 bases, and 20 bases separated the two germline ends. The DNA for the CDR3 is TGCGCCAGCAGTGCCCGGACTAACCCAACGATATACAATGAGCAGTTCTTC. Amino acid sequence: CASSARTNPTIYNEQFF.

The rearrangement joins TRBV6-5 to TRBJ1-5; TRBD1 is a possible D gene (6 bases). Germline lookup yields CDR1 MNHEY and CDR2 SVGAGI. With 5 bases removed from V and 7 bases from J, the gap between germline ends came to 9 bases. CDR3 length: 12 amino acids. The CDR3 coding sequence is TGTGCCAGCAGTACCCAGGGGCAGCCCCAGCATTTT. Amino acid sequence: CASSTQGQPQHF.

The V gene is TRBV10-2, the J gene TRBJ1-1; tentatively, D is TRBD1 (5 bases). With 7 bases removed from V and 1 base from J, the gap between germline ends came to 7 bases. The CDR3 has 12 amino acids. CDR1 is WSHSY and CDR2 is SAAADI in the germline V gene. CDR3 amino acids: CASNRGNTEAFF. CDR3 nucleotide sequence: TGCGCCAGCAATAGGGGGAACACTGAAGCTTTCTTT.

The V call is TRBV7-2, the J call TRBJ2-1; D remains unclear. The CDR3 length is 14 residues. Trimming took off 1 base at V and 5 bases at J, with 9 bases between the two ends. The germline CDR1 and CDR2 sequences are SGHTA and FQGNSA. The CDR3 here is CASSLDGNNNEQFF. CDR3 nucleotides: TGTGCCAGCAGCTTAGACGGTAATAACAATGAGCAGTTCTTC.

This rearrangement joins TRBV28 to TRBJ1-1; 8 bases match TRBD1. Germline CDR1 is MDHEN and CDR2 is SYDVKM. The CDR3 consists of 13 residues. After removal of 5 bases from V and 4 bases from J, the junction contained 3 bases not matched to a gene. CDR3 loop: CASSRTGGTEAFF. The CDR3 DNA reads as TGTGCCAGCAGTCGAACAGGGGGCACTGAAGCTTTCTTT.

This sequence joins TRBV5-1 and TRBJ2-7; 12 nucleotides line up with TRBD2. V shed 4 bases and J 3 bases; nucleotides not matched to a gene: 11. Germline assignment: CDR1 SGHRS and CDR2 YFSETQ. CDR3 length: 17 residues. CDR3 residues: CASSRGTSGRPYYEQYF. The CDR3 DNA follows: TGCGCCAGCAGCCGAGGGACTAGCGGGCGCCCTTACTACGAGCAGTACTTC.

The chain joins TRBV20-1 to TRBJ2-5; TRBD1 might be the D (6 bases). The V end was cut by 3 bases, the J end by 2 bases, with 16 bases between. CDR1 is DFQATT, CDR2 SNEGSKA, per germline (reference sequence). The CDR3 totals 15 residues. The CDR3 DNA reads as TGCAGTGCTAGTCCCGGGACAAGCCTGCAAGAGACCCAGTACTTC. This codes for CSASPGTSLQETQYF.

DNA of the CDR3: TGTGCCAGCAGTGGGACTGTTACCCCTGCTCCCTACGAGCAGTACTTC. Its translation is CASSGTVTPAPYEQYF. V and J are TRBV6-6 and TRBJ2-7; perhaps TRBD2 as D (6 bases). This CDR3 has 16 residues. Germline V gives CDR1 MNHNY, CDR2 SVGAGI (reference sequence). Deletions cut 5 bases from V and 2 bases from J, with 19 bases between.

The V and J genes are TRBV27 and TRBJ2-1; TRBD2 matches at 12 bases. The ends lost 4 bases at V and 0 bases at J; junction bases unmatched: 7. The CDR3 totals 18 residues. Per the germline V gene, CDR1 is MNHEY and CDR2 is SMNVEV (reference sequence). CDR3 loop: CASSSRGLAGDSYNEQFF. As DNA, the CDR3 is TGTGCCAGCAGTTCAAGGGGACTAGCGGGCGACTCCTACAATGAGCAGTTCTTC.

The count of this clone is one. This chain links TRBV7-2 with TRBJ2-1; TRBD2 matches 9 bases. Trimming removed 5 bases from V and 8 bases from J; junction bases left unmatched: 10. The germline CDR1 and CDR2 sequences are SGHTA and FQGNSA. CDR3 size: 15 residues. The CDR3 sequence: CASSLGNSGSDEQFF. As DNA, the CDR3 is TGTGCCAGCAGCCTGGGCAATAGCGGGAGTGATGAGCAGTTCTTC.

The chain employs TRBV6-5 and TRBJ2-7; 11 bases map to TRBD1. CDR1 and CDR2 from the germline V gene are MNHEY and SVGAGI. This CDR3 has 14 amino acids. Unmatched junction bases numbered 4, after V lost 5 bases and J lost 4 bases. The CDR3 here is CASSRTGGLYEQYF. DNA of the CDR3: TGTGCCAGCAGTAGGACAGGGGGCTTGTACGAGCAGTACTTC.